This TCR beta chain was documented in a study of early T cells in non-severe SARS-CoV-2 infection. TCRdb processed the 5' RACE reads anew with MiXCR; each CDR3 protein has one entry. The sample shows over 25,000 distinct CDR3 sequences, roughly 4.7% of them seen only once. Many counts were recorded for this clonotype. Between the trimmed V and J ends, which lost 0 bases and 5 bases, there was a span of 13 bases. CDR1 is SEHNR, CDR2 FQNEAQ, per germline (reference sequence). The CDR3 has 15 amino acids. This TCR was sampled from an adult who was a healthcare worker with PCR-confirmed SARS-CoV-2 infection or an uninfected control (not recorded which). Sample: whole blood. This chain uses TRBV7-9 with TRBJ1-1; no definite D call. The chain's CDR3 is CASSLALTGWTEAFF. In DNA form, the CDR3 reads TGTGCCAGCAGCTTAGCGCTGACGGGTTGGACTGAAGCTTTCTTT.